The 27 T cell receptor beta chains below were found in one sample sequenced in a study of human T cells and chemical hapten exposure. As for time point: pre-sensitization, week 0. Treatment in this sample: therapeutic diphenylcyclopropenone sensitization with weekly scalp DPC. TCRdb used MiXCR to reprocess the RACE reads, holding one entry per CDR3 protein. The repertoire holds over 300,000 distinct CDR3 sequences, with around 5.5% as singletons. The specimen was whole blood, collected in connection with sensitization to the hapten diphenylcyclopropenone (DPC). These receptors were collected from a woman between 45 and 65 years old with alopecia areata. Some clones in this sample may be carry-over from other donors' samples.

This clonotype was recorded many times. CDR3 amino acids: CASSLGVGGHGQYF. CDR3 coding DNA: TGTGCCAGCAGCTTAGGGGTCGGAGGGCATGGCCAGTACTTC. The chain links TRBV7-6 to TRBJ2-5, with D maybe TRBD2 (6 bases). Per the germline V gene, CDR1 is SGHVS and CDR2 is FNYEAQ. This CDR3 spans 14 amino acids. The V end lost 1 base, the J end lost 10 bases, and 16 bases lay between the germline ends.

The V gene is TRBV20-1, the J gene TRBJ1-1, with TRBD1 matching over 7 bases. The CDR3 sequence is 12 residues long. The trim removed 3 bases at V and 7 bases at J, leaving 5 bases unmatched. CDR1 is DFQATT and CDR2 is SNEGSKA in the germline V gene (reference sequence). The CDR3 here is CSARRQGVEAFF. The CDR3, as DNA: TGCAGTGCTAGGCGGCAGGGGGTTGAAGCTTTCTTT.

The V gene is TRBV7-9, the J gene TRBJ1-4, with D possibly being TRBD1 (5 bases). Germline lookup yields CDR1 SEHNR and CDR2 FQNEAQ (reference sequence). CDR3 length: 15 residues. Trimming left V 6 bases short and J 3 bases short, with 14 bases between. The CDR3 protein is CASSFLTGANEKLFF. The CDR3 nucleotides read TGTGCCAGCAGTTTCCTAACAGGAGCTAATGAAAAACTGTTTTTT.

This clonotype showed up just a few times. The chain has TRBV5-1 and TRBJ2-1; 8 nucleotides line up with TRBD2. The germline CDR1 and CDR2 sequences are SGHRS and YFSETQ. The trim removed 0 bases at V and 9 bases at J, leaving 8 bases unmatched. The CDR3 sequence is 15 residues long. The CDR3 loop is CASSLVIAGSGEQFF. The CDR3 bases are TGCGCCAGCAGCTTGGTGATAGCGGGGAGTGGTGAGCAGTTCTTC.

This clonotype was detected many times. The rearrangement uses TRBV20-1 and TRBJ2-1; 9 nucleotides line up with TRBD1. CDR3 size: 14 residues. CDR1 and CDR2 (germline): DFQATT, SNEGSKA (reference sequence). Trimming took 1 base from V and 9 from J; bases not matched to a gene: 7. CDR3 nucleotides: TGCAGTGCTAGAGCCGGGACAGGGTCTTTTGAGCAGTTCTTC. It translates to CSARAGTGSFEQFF.

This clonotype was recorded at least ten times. CDR3 coding DNA: TGTGCCAGCAGCCCTCTTGGAGATGCGACCTACGAGCAGTACTTC. Encoded protein: CASSPLGDATYEQYF. The chain employs TRBV28 and TRBJ2-7; D uncertain. Germline loops: CDR1 MDHEN, CDR2 SYDVKM. V lost 6 bases, J lost 2 bases, and 17 bases lay in between. CDR3 length equals 15 residues.

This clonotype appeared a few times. CDR3 residues: CASRGQGEYNSPLHF. The CDR3 DNA follows: TGTGCCAGCCGGGGACAGGGAGAGTATAATTCACCCCTCCACTTT. The chain combines TRBV28 with TRBJ1-6, with 9 bases aligning to TRBD1. There are 15 residues in the CDR3. Germline loops: CDR1 MDHEN, CDR2 SYDVKM. V lost 8 bases, J lost 4 bases, and 6 bases stayed unmatched.

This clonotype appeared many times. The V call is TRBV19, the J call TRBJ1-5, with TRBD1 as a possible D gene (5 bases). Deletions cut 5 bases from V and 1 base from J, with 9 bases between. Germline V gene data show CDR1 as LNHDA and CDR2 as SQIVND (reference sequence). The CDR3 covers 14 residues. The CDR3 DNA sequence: TGTGCCAGTAGTGACAGCCGCAGCAATCAGCCCCAGCATTTT. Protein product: CASSDSRSNQPQHF.

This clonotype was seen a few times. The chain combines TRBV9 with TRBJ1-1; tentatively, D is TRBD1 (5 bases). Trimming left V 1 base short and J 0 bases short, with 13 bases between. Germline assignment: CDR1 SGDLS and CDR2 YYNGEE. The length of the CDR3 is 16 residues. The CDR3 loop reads CASSVSGGPLNTEAFF. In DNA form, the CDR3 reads TGTGCCAGCAGCGTAAGCGGGGGACCCCTGAACACTGAAGCTTTCTTT.

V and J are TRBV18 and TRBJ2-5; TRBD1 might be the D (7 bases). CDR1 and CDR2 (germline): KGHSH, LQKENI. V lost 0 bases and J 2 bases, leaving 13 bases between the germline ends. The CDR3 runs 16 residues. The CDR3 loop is CASSPPEGARQETQYF. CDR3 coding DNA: TGTGCCAGCTCACCACCGGAGGGGGCAAGGCAAGAGACCCAGTACTTC.

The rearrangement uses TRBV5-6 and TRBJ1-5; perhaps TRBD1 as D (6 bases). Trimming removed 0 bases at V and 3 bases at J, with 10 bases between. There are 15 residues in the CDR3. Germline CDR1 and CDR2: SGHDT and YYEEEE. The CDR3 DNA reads TGTGCCAGCAGCTTGGGGGCAGGGGCCAATCAGCCCCAGCATTTT. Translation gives CASSLGAGANQPQHF.

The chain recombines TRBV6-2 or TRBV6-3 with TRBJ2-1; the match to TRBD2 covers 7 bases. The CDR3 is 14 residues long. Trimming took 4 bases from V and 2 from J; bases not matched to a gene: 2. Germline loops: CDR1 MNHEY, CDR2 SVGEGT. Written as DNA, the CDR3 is TGTGCCAGCAGTTCACTAGCGCCCTACAATGAGCAGTTCTTC. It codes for CASSSLAPYNEQFF.

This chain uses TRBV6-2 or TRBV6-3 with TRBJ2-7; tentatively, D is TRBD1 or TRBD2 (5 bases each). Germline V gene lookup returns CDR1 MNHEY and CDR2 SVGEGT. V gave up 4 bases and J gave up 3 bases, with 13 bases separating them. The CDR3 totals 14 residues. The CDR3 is CASSFTTGGYEQYF. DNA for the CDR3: TGTGCCAGCAGTTTCACGACTGGGGGCTACGAGCAGTACTTC.

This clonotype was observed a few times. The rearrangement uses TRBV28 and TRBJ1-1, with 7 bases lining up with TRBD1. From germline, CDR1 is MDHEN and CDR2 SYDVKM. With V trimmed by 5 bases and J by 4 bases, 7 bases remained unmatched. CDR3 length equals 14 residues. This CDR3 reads CASSAARGVTEAFF. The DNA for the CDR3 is TGTGCCAGCAGTGCCGCCAGGGGGGTCACTGAAGCTTTCTTT.

Here the CDR3 DNA reads TGTGCCAGCACCCAAGGGGGACCAGGCTACACCTTC. Its translation is CASTQGGPGYTF. The chain combines TRBV6-5 with TRBJ1-2; a possible D gene is TRBD1 (6 bases). CDR1 MNHEY and CDR2 SVGAGI come from the germline V gene. Trimming removed 7 bases at V and 8 bases at J, with 14 bases between. This CDR3 comprises 12 residues.

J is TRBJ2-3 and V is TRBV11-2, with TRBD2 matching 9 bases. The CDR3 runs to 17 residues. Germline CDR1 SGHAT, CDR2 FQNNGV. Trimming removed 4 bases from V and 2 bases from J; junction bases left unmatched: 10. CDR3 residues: CASSSTIGTSLTDTQYF. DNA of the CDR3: TGTGCCAGCAGCTCTACCATAGGGACTAGCCTCACAGATACGCAGTATTTT.

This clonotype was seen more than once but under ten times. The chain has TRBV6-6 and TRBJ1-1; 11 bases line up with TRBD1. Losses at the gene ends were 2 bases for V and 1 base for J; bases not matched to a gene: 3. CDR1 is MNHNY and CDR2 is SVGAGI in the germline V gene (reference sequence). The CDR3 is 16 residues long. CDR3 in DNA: TGTGCCAGCAGTTACCCGGACAGGGGGCAGAACACTGAAGCTTTCTTT. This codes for CASSYPDRGQNTEAFF.

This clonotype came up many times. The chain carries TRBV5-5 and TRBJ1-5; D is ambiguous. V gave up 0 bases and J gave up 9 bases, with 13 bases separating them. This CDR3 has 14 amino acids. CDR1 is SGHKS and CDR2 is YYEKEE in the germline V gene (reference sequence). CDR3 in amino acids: CASSLGASRGPQHF. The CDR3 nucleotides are TGTGCCAGCAGCTTGGGGGCCTCCCGGGGGCCCCAGCATTTT.

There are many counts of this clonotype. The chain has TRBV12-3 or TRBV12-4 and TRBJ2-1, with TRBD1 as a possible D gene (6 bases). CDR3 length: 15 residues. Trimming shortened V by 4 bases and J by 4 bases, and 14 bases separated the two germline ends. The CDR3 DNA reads TGTGCCAGCAGTTCCGGATTAACAGGGTACAATGAGCAGTTCTTC. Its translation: CASSSGLTGYNEQFF.

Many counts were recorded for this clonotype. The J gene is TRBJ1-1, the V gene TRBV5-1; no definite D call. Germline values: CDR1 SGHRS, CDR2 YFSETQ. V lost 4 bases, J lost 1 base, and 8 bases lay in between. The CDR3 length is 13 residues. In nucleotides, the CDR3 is TGCGCCAGCAGCCCAACACCGAACACTGAAGCTTTCTTT. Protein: CASSPTPNTEAFF.

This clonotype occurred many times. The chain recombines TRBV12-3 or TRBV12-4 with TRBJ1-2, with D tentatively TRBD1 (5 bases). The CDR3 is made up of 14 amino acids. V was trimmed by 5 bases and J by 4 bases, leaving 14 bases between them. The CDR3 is CASSNVDILYGYTF. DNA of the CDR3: TGTGCCAGCAGTAACGTGGACATACTCTATGGCTACACCTTC.

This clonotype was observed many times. CDR3 sequence reads: CASSEGLNEKLFF. CDR3 nucleotide sequence: TGTGCCAGCAGTGAGGGTCTTAATGAAAAACTGTTTTTT. V is TRBV2 and J is TRBJ1-4; D gene ambiguous. Deletions cut 3 bases from V and 4 bases from J, with 6 bases between. The CDR3 is 13 amino acids. Germline V gene sequence: CDR1 SNHLY, CDR2 FYNNEI.

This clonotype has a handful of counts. In DNA form, the CDR3 reads TGTGCCAGCAGCTTAGGGGGCTCATCCTACACTGAAGCTTTCTTT. It codes for CASSLGGSSYTEAFF. The rearrangement links TRBV7-6 to TRBJ1-1; D possibly corresponds to TRBD1 (5 bases). This CDR3 comprises 15 residues. V was clipped by 1 base and J by 3 bases, with 12 bases between them. The germline V gene encodes CDR1 SGHVS and CDR2 FNYEAQ.

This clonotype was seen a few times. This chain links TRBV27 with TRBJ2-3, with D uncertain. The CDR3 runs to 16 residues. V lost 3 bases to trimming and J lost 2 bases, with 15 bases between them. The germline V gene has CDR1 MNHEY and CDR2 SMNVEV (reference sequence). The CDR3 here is CASSLSTPLITDTQYF. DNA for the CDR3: TGTGCCAGCAGTTTGAGTACACCCCTGATCACAGATACGCAGTATTTT.

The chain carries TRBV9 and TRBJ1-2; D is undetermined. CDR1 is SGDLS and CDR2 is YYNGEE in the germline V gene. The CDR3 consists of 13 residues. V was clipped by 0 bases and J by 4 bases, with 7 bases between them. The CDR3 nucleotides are TGTGCCAGCAGCGTAGGGGCTACCTATGGCTACACCTTC. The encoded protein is CASSVGATYGYTF. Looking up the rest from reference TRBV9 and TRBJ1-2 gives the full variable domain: DSGVTQTPKHLITATGQRVTLRCSPRSGDLSVYWYQQSLDQGLQFLIQYYNGEERAKGNILERFSAQQFPDLHSELNLSSLELGDSALYFCASSVGATYGYTFGSGTRLTVV.

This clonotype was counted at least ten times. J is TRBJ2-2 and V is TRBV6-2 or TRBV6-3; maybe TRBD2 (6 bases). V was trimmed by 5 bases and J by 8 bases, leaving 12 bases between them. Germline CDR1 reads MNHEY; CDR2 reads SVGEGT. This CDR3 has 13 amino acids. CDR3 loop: CASSPAGRGELFF. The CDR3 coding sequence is TGTGCCAGCAGTCCCGCTGGGAGGGGGGAGCTGTTTTTT.

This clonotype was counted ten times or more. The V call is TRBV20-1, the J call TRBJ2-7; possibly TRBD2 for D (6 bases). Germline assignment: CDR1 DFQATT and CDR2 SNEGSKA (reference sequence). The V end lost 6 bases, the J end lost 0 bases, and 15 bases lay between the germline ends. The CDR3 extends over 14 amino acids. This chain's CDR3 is CSASGGRDSYEQYF. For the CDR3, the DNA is TGCAGTGCCTCCGGAGGGCGCGACTCCTACGAGCAGTACTTC.